The 20 T cell receptor beta chains below were found in one sample sequenced in a study of shared clonotypes between healthy human individuals. Sequencing used immunoSEQ multiplex PCR; TCRdb keeps in-frame clones, though not all of them. The table lists a few million clones, under 97% of them singletons. The sequenced sample consisted of naive CD4+ T cells sorted from blood. Subset defined: CD45RA+ positively selected. All receptors derive from a man aged 18 to 30 in good health.

This clone was seen once. The genes are TRBV13 and TRBJ2-2; D uncertain. Germline CDR1 and CDR2: PRHDT and FYEKMQ (reference sequence). The CDR3 consists of 13 residues. V lost 1 base, J lost 3 bases, and 3 bases lay in between. CDR3: CASSLDYTGELFF. The CDR3 DNA reads TGTGCCAGCAGCTTAGATTACACCGGGGAGCTGTTTTTT.

The chain joins TRBV18 to TRBJ2-7; D not certain. The germline V gene encodes CDR1 KGHSH and CDR2 LQKENI. V lost 6 bases, J lost 9 bases, and 12 bases lay in between. There are 11 residues in the CDR3. The DNA of the CDR3 is TGTGCCAGCTCCTATGGTGGCCTGCAGTACTTC. Amino acids: CASSYGGLQYF. The variable domain in full, completed from reference TRBV18 and TRBJ2-7, reads NAGVMQNPRHLVRRRGQEARLRCSPMKGHSHVYWYRQLPEEGLKFMVYLQKENIIDESGMPKERFSAEFPKEGPSILRIQQVVRGDSAAYFCASSYGGLQYFGPGTRLTVT.

This chain links TRBV5-5 with TRBJ1-2; 7 positions agree with TRBD1. The germline V gene has CDR1 SGHKS and CDR2 YYEKEE (reference sequence). The junction had 8 bases not matched to a gene; V was cut back by 4 bases and J by 5 bases. This CDR3 comprises 14 residues. CDR3 bases: TGTGCCAGCAGCAAAACGGGACAGCTGTATGGCTACACCTTC. This codes for CASSKTGQLYGYTF.

The V call is TRBV6-6, the J call TRBJ1-6; D uncertain. CDR1 MNHNY and CDR2 SVGAGI come from the germline V gene (reference sequence). This CDR3 is 13 amino acids long. Trimming removed 8 bases from V and 8 bases from J, with 13 bases in between. CDR3 sequence reads: CASALSRDSPLHF. The CDR3 DNA reads TGTGCCAGCGCCTTAAGCCGGGATTCACCCCTCCACTTT.

The CDR3 DNA follows: TGTGCCAGCAGCCGAAGGGACAGGGCCGAGACCCAGTACTTC. Translated, it gives CASSRRDRAETQYF. The genes are TRBV6-6 and TRBJ2-5; TRBD1 matches 9 bases. Germline assignment: CDR1 MNHNY and CDR2 SVGAGI (reference sequence). The V and J ends lost 6 bases and 5 bases, in that order; junction bases with no gene match: 7. The CDR3 contains 14 residues.

The V gene is TRBV7-2, the J gene TRBJ2-1; 9 bases fit TRBD2. The length of the CDR3 is 15 residues. With V trimmed by 5 bases and J by 2 bases, 4 bases remained unmatched. Looked up from germline, CDR1 is SGHTA and CDR2 is FQGNSA. DNA for the CDR3: TGTGCCAGCAGCGTTCAGCGGGGGGCCTACAATGAGCAGTTCTTC. It is translated as CASSVQRGAYNEQFF.

J is TRBJ2-3 and V is TRBV12-5, with a tentative D call TRBD2 (7 bases). V was cut by 5 bases and J by 6 bases, with 21 bases left in between. The CDR3 contains 16 residues. The V gene's germline CDR1 is LGHNT and CDR2 FRNRAP. In DNA form, the CDR3 reads TGTGCTAGTGGTCTGAACGTCCCGGGGGGCTTGGATACGCAGTATTTT. Residues: CASGLNVPGGLDTQYF.

The chain uses TRBV6-5 and TRBJ2-1, with D unclear. Per the germline V gene, CDR1 is MNHEY and CDR2 is SVGAGI. The CDR3 totals 10 residues. V was pared by 5 bases and J by 10 bases, with 6 bases between. CDR3 nucleotides: TGTGCCAGCAGTAAGCTCGAGCAGTTCTTC. It specifies CASSKLEQFF.

The chain carries TRBV28 and TRBJ1-6; 7 bases align to TRBD1. This CDR3 has 14 amino acids. Per the germline V gene, CDR1 is MDHEN and CDR2 is SYDVKM. V was clipped by 3 bases and J by 9 bases; unmatched bases: 5. This CDR3 is CASSFDRDSSPLHF. The CDR3 nucleotides read TGTGCCAGCAGTTTCGACAGGGATAGTTCACCCCTCCACTTT.

This rearrangement joins TRBV5-1 to TRBJ2-1; 11 bases line up with TRBD1. From germline, CDR1 is SGHRS and CDR2 YFSETQ. Losses at the gene ends were 8 bases for V and 4 bases for J; bases not matched to a gene: 5. CDR3 length: 14 amino acids. The CDR3 here is CARKGQGVYNEQFF. The CDR3 DNA follows: TGCGCCAGGAAGGGACAGGGGGTTTACAATGAGCAGTTCTTC.

The table lists this clone with a count of one. The V gene is TRBV4-1, the J gene TRBJ2-7; D gene uncertain. The CDR3 sequence is 14 residues long. The germline V and J ends were trimmed by 1 base and 5 bases, with 12 bases remaining between them. Germline V gene sequence: CDR1 MGHRA, CDR2 YSYEKL. CDR3 loop: CASSQVVTPDEQYF. The CDR3 region has the DNA TGCGCCAGCAGCCAAGTCGTTACCCCGGACGAGCAGTACTTC.

This chain uses TRBV28 with TRBJ2-7, with 10 bases lining up with TRBD1. Germline V gene data show CDR1 as MDHEN and CDR2 as SYDVKM. The V gene end was trimmed by 1 base and the J gene end by 6 bases; junction bases not matched to a gene: 3. The CDR3 has 14 residues. The CDR3 spells CASSLSGQGREQYF. CDR3 DNA sequence: TGTGCCAGCAGTTTATCGGGACAGGGGCGCGAGCAGTACTTC.

This sequence joins TRBV5-1 and TRBJ1-1, with 7 bases lining up with TRBD1. Germline CDR1 reads SGHRS; CDR2 reads YFSETQ. This CDR3 has 13 amino acids. J was trimmed by 3 bases and V by 3 bases; bases with no gene match: 2. DNA of the CDR3: TGCGCCAGCAGCTGGCAGGGGGACACTGAAGCTTTCTTT. Residues: CASSWQGDTEAFF.

The chain carries TRBV6-5 and TRBJ1-6; D may be TRBD1 (5 bases). The length of the CDR3 is 14 residues. V was trimmed by 6 bases and J by 5 bases, leaving 11 bases between them. Germline assignment: CDR1 MNHEY and CDR2 SVGAGI. The CDR3 loop reads CASRGETNNSPLHF. For the CDR3, the DNA is TGTGCCAGCAGGGGGGAGACCAATAATTCACCCCTCCACTTT.

The V call is TRBV5-1, the J call TRBJ1-4; D gene uncertain. From germline, CDR1 is SGHRS and CDR2 YFSETQ. V shed 3 bases and J shed 8 bases, with 11 bases lying between them. CDR3 length equals 13 residues. The CDR3 nucleotides are TGCGCCAGCAGCTCAGGAAACGCGGAAAAACTGTTTTTT. Protein product: CASSSGNAEKLFF.

J is TRBJ1-2 and V is TRBV30; D is uncertain. The CDR3 sequence is 12 residues long. Per germline, CDR1 GTSNPN and CDR2 SVGIG (reference sequence). The germline V and J ends were trimmed by 2 bases and 8 bases, with 12 bases remaining between them. The DNA of the CDR3 is TGTGCCTGGAGTATAGAGGGTTACGGCTACACCTTC. This encodes CAWSIEGYGYTF.

The chain links TRBV10-3 to TRBJ2-2, with TRBD2 identical over 12 bases. Germline CDR1 ENHRY, CDR2 SYGVKD. The CDR3 has 18 residues. With 6 bases clipped from V and 4 bases from J, the junction kept 12 bases outside the gene matches. The CDR3 bases are TGTGCCATCAGAGGGGGCATGACTAGCGGGAGTGGCACCGGGGAGCTGTTTTTT. The encoded protein is CAIRGGMTSGSGTGELFF.

A few counts support this clone. The V call is TRBV2, the J call TRBJ1-1, with a possible D match to TRBD1 (5 bases). The germline V gene encodes CDR1 SNHLY and CDR2 FYNNEI. The CDR3 totals 11 residues. The V end lost 1 base, the J end lost 12 bases, and 9 bases lay between the germline ends. In DNA form, the CDR3 reads TGTGCCAGCAGTGAAGGGCAGGGAACTTTCTTT. The encoded protein is CASSEGQGTFF.

The V call is TRBV6-1, the J call TRBJ2-3, with D perhaps matching TRBD1 or TRBD2 (5 bases each). This CDR3 comprises 15 residues. The ends were cut back, 2 bases at V and 2 bases at J, with 11 bases in the middle. CDR1 MNHNS and CDR2 SASEGT come from the germline V gene. The chain's CDR3 is CASSELRGITDTQYF. The CDR3 nucleotides read TGTGCCAGCAGTGAATTGAGGGGTATCACAGATACGCAGTATTTT.

The chain uses TRBV6-5 and TRBJ2-7; 15 bases fit TRBD2. Per the germline V gene, CDR1 is MNHEY and CDR2 is SVGAGI. Trimming at V came to 4 bases and at J to 9 bases, leaving 7 bases not matched to a gene. This CDR3 is 15 amino acids long. CDR3 in amino acids: CASSSTGLAGGGQYF. The CDR3 nucleotides are TGTGCCAGCAGTTCTACCGGACTAGCGGGAGGGGGGCAGTACTTC.